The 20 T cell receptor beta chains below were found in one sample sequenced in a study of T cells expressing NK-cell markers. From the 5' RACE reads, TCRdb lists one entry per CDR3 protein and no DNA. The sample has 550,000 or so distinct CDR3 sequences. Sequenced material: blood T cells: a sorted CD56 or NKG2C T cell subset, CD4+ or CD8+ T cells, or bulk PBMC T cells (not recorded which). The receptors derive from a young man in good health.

CDR3 sequence reads: CASSLGGFPYNEQFF. V gene TRBV7-9 combines with J gene TRBJ2-1. The CDR3 has 15 residues. Germline assignment: CDR1 SEHNR and CDR2 FQNEAQ (reference sequence).

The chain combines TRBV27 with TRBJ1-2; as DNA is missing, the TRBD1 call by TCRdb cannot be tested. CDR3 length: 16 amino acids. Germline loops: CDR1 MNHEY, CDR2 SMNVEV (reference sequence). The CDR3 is CASSLSPTGDNYGYTF.

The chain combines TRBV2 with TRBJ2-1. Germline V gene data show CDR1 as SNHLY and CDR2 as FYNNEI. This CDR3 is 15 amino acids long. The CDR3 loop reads CASSELLEPYNEQFF. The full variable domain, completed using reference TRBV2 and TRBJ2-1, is EPEVTQTPSHQVTQMGQEVILRCVPISNHLYFYWYRQILGQKVEFLVSFYNNEISEKSEIFDDQFSVERPDGSNFTLKIRSTKLEDSAMYFCASSELLEPYNEQFFGPGTRLTVL.

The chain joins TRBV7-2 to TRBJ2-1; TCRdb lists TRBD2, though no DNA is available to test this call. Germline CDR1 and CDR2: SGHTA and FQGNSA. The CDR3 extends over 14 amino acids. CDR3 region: CASTPDSAYNEQFF.

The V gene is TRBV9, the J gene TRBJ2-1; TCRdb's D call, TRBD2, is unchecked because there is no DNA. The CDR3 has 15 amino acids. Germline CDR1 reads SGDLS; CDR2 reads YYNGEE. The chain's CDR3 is CASSGPTSGRVEQFF. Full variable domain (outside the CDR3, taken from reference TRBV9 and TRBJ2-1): DSGVTQTPKHLITATGQRVTLRCSPRSGDLSVYWYQQSLDQGLQFLIQYYNGEERAKGNILERFSAQQFPDLHSELNLSSLELGDSALYFCASSGPTSGRVEQFFGPGTRLTVL.

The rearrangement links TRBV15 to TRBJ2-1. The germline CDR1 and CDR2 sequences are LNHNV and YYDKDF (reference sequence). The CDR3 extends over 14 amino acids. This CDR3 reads CATSRDLRFDEQFF.

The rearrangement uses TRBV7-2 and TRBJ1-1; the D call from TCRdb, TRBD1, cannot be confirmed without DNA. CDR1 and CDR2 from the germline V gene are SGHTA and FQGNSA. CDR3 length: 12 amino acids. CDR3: CASSFEPPGAFF.

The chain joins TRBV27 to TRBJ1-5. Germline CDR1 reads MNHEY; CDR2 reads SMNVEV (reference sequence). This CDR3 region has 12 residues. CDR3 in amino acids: CASSPIGQPQHF.

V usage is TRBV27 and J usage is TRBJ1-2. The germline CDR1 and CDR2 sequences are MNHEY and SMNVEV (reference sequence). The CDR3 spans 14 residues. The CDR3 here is CASGSPVANYGYTF.

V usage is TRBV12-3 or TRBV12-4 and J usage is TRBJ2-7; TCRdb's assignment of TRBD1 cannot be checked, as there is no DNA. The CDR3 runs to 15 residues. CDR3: CASAGGTGSTYEQYF.

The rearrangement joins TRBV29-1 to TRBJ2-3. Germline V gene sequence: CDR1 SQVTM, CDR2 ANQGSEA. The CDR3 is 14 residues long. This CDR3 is CSVERSRRTDTQYF.

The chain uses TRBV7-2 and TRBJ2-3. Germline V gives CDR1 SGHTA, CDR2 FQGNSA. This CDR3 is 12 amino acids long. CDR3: CASSLDRFTQYF.

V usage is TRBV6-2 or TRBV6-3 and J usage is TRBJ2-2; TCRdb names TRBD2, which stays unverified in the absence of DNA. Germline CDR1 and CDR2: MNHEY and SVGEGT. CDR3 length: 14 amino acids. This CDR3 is CASSWTSGSGELFF.

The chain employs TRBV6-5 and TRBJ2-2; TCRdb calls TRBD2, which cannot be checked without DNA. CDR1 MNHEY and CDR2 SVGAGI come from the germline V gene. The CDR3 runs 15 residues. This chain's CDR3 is CASSYSGRGTGELFF.

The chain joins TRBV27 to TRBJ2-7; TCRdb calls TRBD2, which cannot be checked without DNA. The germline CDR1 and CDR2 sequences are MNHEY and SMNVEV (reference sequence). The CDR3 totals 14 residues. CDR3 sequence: CASRRTGPGGEQYF.

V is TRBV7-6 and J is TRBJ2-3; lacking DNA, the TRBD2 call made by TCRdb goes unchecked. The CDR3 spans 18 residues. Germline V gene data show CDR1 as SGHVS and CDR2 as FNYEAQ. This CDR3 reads CASSLGIIREGRPHTQYF.

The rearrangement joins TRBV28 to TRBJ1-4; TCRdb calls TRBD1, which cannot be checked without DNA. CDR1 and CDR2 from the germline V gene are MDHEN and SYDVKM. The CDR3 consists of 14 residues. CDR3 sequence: CASSGPGRSEKLFF.

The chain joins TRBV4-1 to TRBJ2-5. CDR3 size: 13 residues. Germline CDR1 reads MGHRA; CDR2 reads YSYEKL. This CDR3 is CASSLGLVETQYF.

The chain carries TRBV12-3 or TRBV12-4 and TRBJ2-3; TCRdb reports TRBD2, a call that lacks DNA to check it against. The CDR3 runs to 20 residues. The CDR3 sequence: CASSLSGQGFLAGGGDTQYF.

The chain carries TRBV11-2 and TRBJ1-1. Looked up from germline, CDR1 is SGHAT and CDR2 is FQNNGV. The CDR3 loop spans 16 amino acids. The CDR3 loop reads CASSFSGLRLSTEAFF.